The 29 T cell receptor beta chains presented below share a single source sample, sequenced in a study of T cells expressing NK-cell markers. For each CDR3 protein, TCRdb gives one entry from its re-call of the 5' RACE reads, without DNA. The sample table includes about 260,000 distinct CDR3 sequences. Sequences were obtained from blood T cells: a sorted CD56 or NKG2C T cell subset, CD4+ or CD8+ T cells, or bulk PBMC T cells (not recorded which). Every receptor here comes from a man younger than 35 in good health.

The gene calls are TRBV5-1 and TRBJ2-2; TCRdb's assignment of TRBD2 cannot be checked, as there is no DNA. CDR3 length: 16 residues. Germline-derived CDR1 and CDR2 are SGHRS and YFSETQ. CDR3 region: CASSDPTRGQTGELFF.

This rearrangement joins TRBV2 to TRBJ2-1; the D gene TCRdb calls, TRBD2, cannot be checked with no DNA. CDR1 is SNHLY, CDR2 FYNNEI, per germline. The CDR3 is 16 residues long. The CDR3 reads CASRVLLAGPYNEQFF.

The V gene is TRBV29-1, the J gene TRBJ2-7; the D call of TRBD2 rests on TCRdb alone, since no DNA is present to check it. CDR1 is SQVTM and CDR2 is ANQGSEA in the germline V gene. This CDR3 is built from 15 residues. The CDR3 loop is CSVTSRLAEDYEQYF.

The V gene is TRBV19, the J gene TRBJ2-5; the TRBD2 assignment by TCRdb is unverifiable without DNA. This CDR3 region has 15 residues. Looked up from germline, CDR1 is LNHDA and CDR2 is SQIVND (reference sequence). CDR3 sequence reads: CASSIPRGLQETQYF.

V is TRBV7-2 and J is TRBJ2-5; lacking DNA, the TRBD2 call made by TCRdb goes unchecked. This CDR3 spans 15 amino acids. Germline lookup yields CDR1 SGHTA and CDR2 FQGNSA. The CDR3 sequence: CASSWTSGTTETQYF.

The V gene is TRBV5-6, the J gene TRBJ1-4; TCRdb picks TRBD1, but there is no DNA to check that call. The CDR3 is 13 residues long. Germline V gives CDR1 SGHDT, CDR2 YYEEEE. CDR3 protein: CASSKPRDEKLFF.

V gene TRBV28 combines with J gene TRBJ2-7; TCRdb picks TRBD1, but there is no DNA to check that call. The germline CDR1 and CDR2 sequences are MDHEN and SYDVKM. The CDR3 sequence is 14 residues long. Here the CDR3 reads CASTAGGPGDEQYF.

The chain couples TRBV5-1 to TRBJ2-3; TCRdb calls TRBD2, which cannot be checked without DNA. Germline-derived CDR1 and CDR2 are SGHRS and YFSETQ. CDR3 length equals 16 residues. The CDR3 loop is CASSFGDRALTDTQYF. Variable domain in full (rest from reference TRBV5-1 and TRBJ2-3): KAGVTQTPRYLIKTRGQQVTLSCSPISGHRSVSWYQQTPGQGLQFLFEYFSETQRNKGNFPGRFSGRQFSNSRSEMNVSTLELGDSALYLCASSFGDRALTDTQYFGPGTRLTVL.

The chain links TRBV10-3 to TRBJ1-5; TCRdb reports TRBD1, a call that lacks DNA to check it against. This CDR3 contains 14 residues. CDR1 is ENHRY, CDR2 SYGVKD, per germline. The CDR3: CATGDGGGNQPQHF.

V gene TRBV5-1 combines with J gene TRBJ1-3. This CDR3 has 15 residues. Germline V gene sequence: CDR1 SGHRS, CDR2 YFSETQ. The CDR3 region is CASSVGSSSGNTIYF.

The V call is TRBV6-5, the J call TRBJ2-6. The CDR3 covers 18 residues. Germline V gene data show CDR1 as MNHEY and CDR2 as SVGAGI. CDR3 protein: CASSYSMGLDSGANVLTF.

The chain combines TRBV6-5 with TRBJ2-3; checking the TCRdb D call of TRBD1 is not possible without DNA. From germline, CDR1 is MNHEY and CDR2 SVGAGI. This CDR3 region has 15 residues. The CDR3 loop is CASSGQGGSTDTQYF.

The chain is built from TRBV7-3 and TRBJ2-1. The CDR3 has 13 amino acids. CDR1 and CDR2 from the germline V gene are SGHTA and FQGTGA. The chain's CDR3 is CASSLTRRDEQFF.

The chain uses TRBV5-1 and TRBJ2-3; TCRdb gives TRBD1 as the D gene, but with no DNA this cannot be confirmed. CDR1 and CDR2 from the germline V gene are SGHRS and YFSETQ. There are 14 residues in the CDR3. The CDR3 here is CASSNRGAGDTQYF.

The rearrangement links TRBV6-1 to TRBJ2-7; lacking DNA, the TRBD1 call made by TCRdb goes unchecked. In germline, CDR1 is MNHNS, CDR2 SASEGT. This CDR3 is 14 amino acids long. The CDR3: CASSGQGVSYEQYF.

The rearrangement joins TRBV20-1 to TRBJ2-7; TCRdb's D gene call, TRBD1, goes unchecked for lack of DNA. The CDR3 has 13 amino acids. Germline-derived CDR1 and CDR2 are DFQATT and SNEGSKA (reference sequence). The CDR3 region is CSTLGGLPYEQYF.

This rearrangement joins TRBV6-2 or TRBV6-3 to TRBJ1-1; TCRdb lists TRBD1, though no DNA is available to test this call. Germline CDR1 is MNHEY and CDR2 is SVGEGT. CDR3 length: 17 amino acids. CDR3 residues: CASSYSMAGGAVTEAFF.

This chain joins TRBV11-2 and TRBJ2-3. The CDR3 is 14 residues long. CDR1 SGHAT and CDR2 FQNNGV come from the germline V gene. The CDR3 sequence: CASSRLTSADTQYF.

The J gene is TRBJ2-3, the V gene TRBV28; TCRdb names TRBD2, which stays unverified in the absence of DNA. The CDR3 spans 16 residues. Germline values: CDR1 MDHEN, CDR2 SYDVKM. The CDR3 region is CASSLRLAGLTDTQYF.

This CDR3 reads CASSTGNRDEKLFF. V gene TRBV5-5 combines with J gene TRBJ1-4; TCRdb names TRBD1, which stays unverified in the absence of DNA. This CDR3 is 14 amino acids long. CDR1 SGHKS and CDR2 YYEKEE come from the germline V gene (reference sequence).

The chain joins TRBV6-1 to TRBJ2-5; TCRdb proposes TRBD2, but this gene call is untestable without DNA. This CDR3 is built from 14 residues. Looked up from germline, CDR1 is MNHNS and CDR2 is SASEGT. CDR3 protein: CASGERGTQETQYF.

The rearrangement joins TRBV19 to TRBJ2-3; the D gene TCRdb calls, TRBD1, cannot be checked with no DNA. This CDR3 spans 13 amino acids. Germline-derived CDR1 and CDR2 are LNHDA and SQIVND (reference sequence). CDR3 in amino acids: CASSLRETDTQYF. Looking up the rest from reference TRBV19 and TRBJ2-3 gives the full variable domain: DGGITQSPKYLFRKEGQNVTLSCEQNLNHDAMYWYRQDPGQGLRLIYYSQIVNDFQKGDIAEGYSVSREKKESFPLTVTSAQKNPTAFYLCASSLRETDTQYFGPGTRLTVL.

The chain is built from TRBV20-1 and TRBJ2-3; TCRdb's D gene call, TRBD2, goes unchecked for lack of DNA. The CDR3 covers 15 residues. Per the germline V gene, CDR1 is DFQATT and CDR2 is SNEGSKA (reference sequence). The CDR3 sequence: CSASSGSGGTDTQYF.

This chain joins TRBV5-8 and TRBJ1-1. Germline CDR1 is SGHTS and CDR2 is YDEGEE. The length of the CDR3 is 15 residues. CDR3 residues: CASSLNGYPNTEAFF.

V and J are TRBV20-1 and TRBJ2-3. The CDR3 covers 14 residues. The V gene's germline CDR1 is DFQATT and CDR2 SNEGSKA (reference sequence). This CDR3 reads CSARPKTSTDTQYF.

This rearrangement joins TRBV28 to TRBJ2-3; TCRdb outputs TRBD1, but without DNA this stays unchecked. The CDR3 spans 13 residues. Germline values: CDR1 MDHEN, CDR2 SYDVKM. Here the CDR3 reads CASRTGPTDTQYF. Full variable domain (missing parts from reference TRBV28 and TRBJ2-3): DVKVTQSSRYLVKRTGEKVFLECVQDMDHENMFWYRQDPGLGLRLIYFSYDVKMKEKGDIPEGYSVSREKKERFSLILESASTNQTSMYLCASRTGPTDTQYFGPGTRLTVL.

The chain uses TRBV18 and TRBJ2-7; with no DNA, the TCRdb D assignment of TRBD1 cannot be verified. Germline lookup yields CDR1 KGHSH and CDR2 LQKENI. CDR3 length: 14 residues. CDR3 sequence reads: CASSPWDRGFEQYF.

This chain connects TRBV11-3 to TRBJ1-2; TCRdb names TRBD1, which stays unverified in the absence of DNA. The germline V gene encodes CDR1 SGHNT and CDR2 YENEEA. This CDR3 has 15 amino acids. The chain's CDR3 is CASSLSGTGNYGYTF.

CDR3 loop: CSVERQGGRGYTF. The chain couples TRBV29-1 to TRBJ1-2; the D gene TCRdb calls, TRBD1, cannot be checked with no DNA. CDR1 and CDR2 (germline): SQVTM, ANQGSEA. CDR3 length equals 13 residues.